The rows below give T cell receptor beta chains drawn from one sample of a study of breast tumors, draining lymph nodes, adjacent tissues. TCRdb passed the multiplex PCR reads through MiXCR, listing each CDR3 protein once. The sample carries tens of thousands of distinct CDR3 sequences, about 61% recorded once. Sequenced: tumor-adjacent breast tissue. The receptors were sampled from a female donor with breast cancer. Some clones in this sample may be carry-over from other donors' samples. Both conserved end residues are part of each CDR3. The D gene is left open where the match is weak. The size of a clone is reported for some rows only, either as once, few or many, or as a class for expanded clones.

>TRBJ2-6|-|many|TRBV11-2
CASSLGGSGANVLTF
TGTGCCAGCAGCTTAGGGGGGTCTGGGGCCAACGTCCTGACTTTC
>TRBJ2-5|-|-|TRBV2
CATKPQGKETQYF
TGTGCCACCAAGCCCCAGGGGAAAGAGACCCAGTACTTC
>TRBJ1-1|-|many|TRBV20-1
CSARDPSWSEAFF
TGCAGTGCTAGAGATCCCTCCTGGTCTGAAGCTTTCTTT
>TRBJ2-7|-|medium-sized|TRBV6-5
CASGWADEQYF
TGTGCCAGCGGGTGGGCGGACGAGCAGTACTTC
>TRBJ1-2|-|-|TRBV19
CASSLRREAYGYTF
TGTGCCAGTAGTCTGCGGAGGGAAGCTTATGGCTACACCTTC
>TRBJ1-1|TRBD1|many|TRBV29-1
CSVARGFGTEAFF
TGCAGCGTCGCCAGGGGGTTTGGGACTGAAGCTTTCTTT
>TRBJ1-6|TRBD1|-|TRBV25-1
CASGDRGRNPLHF
TGTGCCAGCGGCGACAGGGGACGGAACCCCCTCCACTTT
>TRBJ2-5|-|-|TRBV4-2
CASSPGGGSGETQYF
TGTGCCAGCAGCCCTGGAGGAGGGTCCGGGGAGACCCAGTACTTC
>TRBJ2-7|-|-|TRBV24-1
CAGEGLEQYF
TGTGCTGGGGAAGGACTCGAGCAGTACTTC
>TRBJ2-2|-|many|TRBV9
CASSVGETWGGELFF
TGTGCCAGCAGCGTAGGGGAGACCTGGGGCGGGGAGCTGTTTTTT
>TRBJ1-5|-|once|TRBV19
CASVGRGSNQPQHF
TGTGCCAGTGTTGGAAGAGGGAGCAATCAGCCCCAGCATTTT
>TRBJ1-2|-|-|TRBV20-1
CSASRNNYGYTF
TGCAGTGCTAGCAGGAATAACTATGGCTACACCTTC
>TRBJ1-5|-|-|TRBV29-1
CSVEIGSRQPQHF
TGCAGCGTTGAGATTGGGAGCCGTCAGCCCCAGCATTTT
>TRBJ2-3|-|-|TRBV5-1
CASSLGGTGDTQYF
TGCGCCAGCAGCTTGGGGGGGACCGGAGATACGCAGTATTTT
>TRBJ2-1|-|-|TRBV10-3
CAISGTEYNEQFF
TGTGCCATCAGCGGGACGGAGTACAATGAGCAGTTCTTC
>TRBJ2-6|-|-|TRBV7-9
CASSFMGSTGANVLTF
TGTGCCAGCAGCTTCATGGGCTCTACAGGGGCCAACGTCCTGACTTTC
>TRBJ2-6|-|-|TRBV7-3
CASSLTTNSGANVLTF
TGTGCCAGCAGCTTAACAACCAATTCTGGGGCCAACGTCCTGACTTTC
>TRBJ1-2|-|many|TRBV18
CASSPPQGSTLYGYTF
TGTGCCAGCTCACCACCTCAGGGCTCCACCCTATATGGCTACACCTTC
>TRBJ2-7|TRBD1|once|TRBV20-1
CSASTGQGALGEQYF
TGCAGTGCTTCTACGGGACAGGGGGCACTTGGGGAGCAGTACTTC
>TRBJ1-5|-|many|TRBV28
CASGLTGSQPQHF
TGTGCCAGCGGTTTAACAGGGAGTCAGCCCCAGCATTTT
>TRBJ2-1|TRBD2|medium-sized|TRBV12-3/TRBV12-4
CASGPGGYNEQFF
TGTGCCAGCGGCCCCGGGGGGTACAATGAGCAGTTCTTC
>TRBJ2-5|-|-|TRBV5-1
CASSLAGGEDTQYF
TGCGCCAGCAGCTTGGCAGGGGGGGAAGACACCCAGTACTTC
>TRBJ2-5|TRBD1|once|TRBV5-1
CASSWDREGKTQYF
TGCGCCAGCAGCTGGGACAGGGAAGGGAAGACCCAGTACTTC
>TRBJ1-4|-|many|TRBV4-1
CASSQDPNRASEKLFF
TGCGCCAGCAGCCAAGATCCCAACAGGGCCAGCGAAAAACTGTTTTTT
>TRBJ2-1|TRBD2|-|TRBV5-1
CASSWIAGGPNNEQFF
TGCGCCAGCAGCTGGATAGCGGGGGGGCCTAACAATGAGCAGTTCTTC
>TRBJ1-5|-|-|TRBV11-3
CASSLSSNQPQHF
TGTGCCAGCAGCTTATCTAGCAATCAGCCCCAGCATTTT
>TRBJ1-2|-|-|TRBV5-5
CASSFGQADYGYTF
TGTGCCAGCAGCTTTGGTCAGGCAGATTATGGCTACACCTTC
>TRBJ2-7|TRBD2|-|TRBV7-3
CASSLVVTAGERYF
TGTGCCAGCAGCTTAGTAGTAACCGCGGGGGAGCGGTACTTC
>TRBJ1-2|TRBD1|-|TRBV7-2
CASSIGQEAGYTF
TGTGCCAGCAGCATTGGACAGGAGGCTGGCTACACCTTC
>TRBJ1-6|-|-|TRBV6-1
CASSENRALPLHF
TGTGCCAGCAGTGAGAATCGGGCACTACCCCTCCACTTT
>TRBJ2-7|-|medium-sized|TRBV7-2
CASGDTGEGFREQYF
TGTGCCAGCGGCGACACAGGGGAGGGGTTCAGGGAGCAGTACTTC